Below are 19 T cell receptor beta chains sequenced from a single sample in a study of cytomegalovirus exposure and HLA in healthy donors. This PCR relied on a set of 60 Vbeta primers and 13 Jbeta primers. TCRdb keeps only in-frame clones here, not all; method: immunoSEQ multiplex PCR. The table includes 150,000 to 200,000 clones, around four fifths detected once. Sequenced material: PBMCs. These TCRs come from a male donor in good health and CMV-seronegative.

This clone appeared a few times. The gene calls are TRBV19 and TRBJ1-5, with D perhaps matching TRBD1 (6 bases). Germline assignment: CDR1 LNHDA and CDR2 SQIVND (reference sequence). V was clipped by 9 bases and J by 3 bases, with 30 bases between them. This CDR3 has 19 amino acids. This CDR3 reads CASRPLRGAGIGLNQPQHF. For the CDR3, the DNA is TGTGCCAGCCGCCCGCTCCGGGGGGCGGGCATCGGTCTCAATCAGCCCCAGCATTTT.

This chain joins TRBV27 and TRBJ1-1, with 8 bases identical to TRBD1. Looked up from germline, CDR1 is MNHEY and CDR2 is SMNVEV (reference sequence). V lost 6 bases, J lost 1 base, and 19 bases stayed unmatched. CDR3 length equals 19 residues. CDR3 nucleotide sequence: TGTGCCAGCAGATGGACTGCAATGAATCGGGACAGGAGGAACACTGAAGCTTTCTTT. Translating it yields CASRWTAMNRDRRNTEAFF.

A remark on this clone: This sample also contains other DNA sequences that code for the same CDR3. This chain links TRBV7-2 with TRBJ2-7, with 8 bases fitting TRBD1. J gave up 1 base and V 2 bases, and 1 base lay outside the gene matches. Germline V gene sequence: CDR1 SGHTA, CDR2 FQGNSA. CDR3 length: 14 amino acids. CDR3 DNA: TGTGCCAGCAGCTTAACAGGGGGTTCCTACGAGCAGTACTTC. Translated: CASSLTGGSYEQYF.

This clone was counted only a few times. The chain has TRBV27 and TRBJ2-7; possibly TRBD2 for D (5 bases). The germline gives CDR1 MNHEY, CDR2 SMNVEV (reference sequence). The CDR3 runs 15 residues. Trimming pared 6 bases from V and 2 bases from J, leaving 17 bases between. CDR3 nucleotides: TGTGCCAGCAGCCTGGGGAGTGAGATCACCTACGAGCAGTACTTC. It yields the protein CASSLGSEITYEQYF.

This clone appeared a single time. The V call is TRBV5-1, the J call TRBJ1-1; tentative D call: TRBD1 (5 bases). Germline V gives CDR1 SGHRS, CDR2 YFSETQ. The CDR3 has 16 amino acids. The ends were cut back, 1 base at V and 1 base at J, with 14 bases in the middle. In DNA form, the CDR3 reads TGCGCCAGCAGCTTGCACTCGCTAGGACAGAACACTGAAGCTTTCTTT. Translated, it gives CASSLHSLGQNTEAFF.

The chain has TRBV6-4 and TRBJ1-1, with D unresolved. Trimming left V 6 bases short and J 0 bases short, with 14 bases between. Germline V gene data show CDR1 as MRHNA and CDR2 as SNTAGT. The CDR3 is made up of 15 amino acids. The CDR3 DNA reads as TGTGCCAGCAGCCCACCGACTCAAATGAACACTGAAGCTTTCTTT. Protein: CASSPPTQMNTEAFF.

The J gene is TRBJ2-3, the V gene TRBV7-6; 9 bases match TRBD2. V dropped 0 bases and J dropped 5; count of bases not matched to a gene: 6. Germline CDR1 and CDR2: SGHVS and FNYEAQ. The CDR3 has 16 residues. This chain's CDR3 is CASSLAAGGPKDTQYF. CDR3 nucleotide sequence: TGTGCCAGCAGCTTAGCCGCGGGGGGGCCTAAAGATACGCAGTATTTT.

V is TRBV7-9 and J is TRBJ2-7; 7 bases align to TRBD2. Germline V gene data show CDR1 as SEHNR and CDR2 as FQNEAQ (reference sequence). The CDR3 sequence is 14 residues long. V lost 5 bases and J lost 4; bases outside the gene matches: 8. CDR3 region: CASSISRGGYEQYF. The CDR3 DNA reads TGTGCCAGCAGCATTAGCCGGGGAGGGTACGAGCAGTACTTC.

The CDR3 sequence: CASSPVDIPFTNYGYTF. The CDR3, as DNA: TGTGCCAGCTCACCAGTGGACATACCTTTCACTAACTATGGCTACACCTTC. The chain combines TRBV18 with TRBJ1-2; a possible D gene is TRBD1 (5 bases). This CDR3 region has 17 residues. V lost 2 bases, J lost 0 bases, and 16 bases lay in between. Germline CDR1 KGHSH, CDR2 LQKENI.

The genes are TRBV7-9 and TRBJ1-6; 8 nucleotides line up with TRBD1. The germline V gene has CDR1 SEHNR and CDR2 FQNEAQ (reference sequence). The CDR3 sequence is 17 residues long. Trimming at V came to 5 bases and at J to 4 bases, leaving 10 bases not matched to a gene. CDR3 bases: TGTGCCAGCAGCCCCCTTTCGGGGACAGGATATAATTCACCCCTCCACTTT. This translates into CASSPLSGTGYNSPLHF.

This sequence joins TRBV7-2 and TRBJ2-1; 11 nucleotides line up with TRBD2. After removal of 4 bases from V and 10 bases from J, the junction contained 3 bases not matched to a gene. The CDR3 totals 13 residues. Germline lookup yields CDR1 SGHTA and CDR2 FQGNSA. CDR3 loop: CASSSRTSGEQFF. CDR3 bases: TGTGCCAGCAGCTCCAGGACTAGCGGGGAGCAGTTCTTC.

This chain uses TRBV2 with TRBJ1-1; 7 bases agree with TRBD1. Germline CDR1 is SNHLY and CDR2 is FYNNEI. The CDR3 is 14 residues long. Trimming removed 5 bases from V and 6 bases from J; junction bases left unmatched: 9. CDR3: CASSSGTAISEAFF. The CDR3 bases are TGTGCCAGCAGTTCAGGGACAGCCATTTCTGAAGCTTTCTTT.

The chain carries TRBV7-8 and TRBJ1-1, with D hard to call. This CDR3 is 13 amino acids long. Germline CDR1 is SGHVS and CDR2 is FQNEAQ. Between the trimmed V and J ends, which lost 5 bases and 0 bases, there was a span of 7 bases. The CDR3 coding sequence is TGTGCCAGCAGCGGCCGTTTGAACACTGAAGCTTTCTTT. This gives the protein CASSGRLNTEAFF.

The chain joins TRBV28 to TRBJ1-1; tentative D call: TRBD1 (6 bases). CDR1 is MDHEN and CDR2 is SYDVKM in the germline V gene. CDR3 length: 13 amino acids. The ends were cut back, 7 bases at V and 1 base at J, with 10 bases in the middle. CDR3 region: CASTGQRNTEAFF. The CDR3 DNA reads TGTGCCAGCACCGGACAGAGGAACACTGAAGCTTTCTTT.

This clone was recorded a few times. The chain recombines TRBV5-1 with TRBJ2-1; 7 bases line up with TRBD2. Trimming removed 3 bases from V and 8 bases from J; junction bases left unmatched: 14. Germline CDR1 reads SGHRS; CDR2 reads YFSETQ. The CDR3 runs to 16 residues. The DNA for the CDR3 is TGCGCCAGCAGCTACTCGTGGGGAGGGAGGGCTTATGAGCAGTTCTTC. Its translation: CASSYSWGGRAYEQFF.

This chain connects TRBV6-1 to TRBJ2-7, with 7 bases identical to TRBD2. Unmatched junction bases numbered 7, after V lost 4 bases and J lost 4 bases. Germline V gene sequence: CDR1 MNHNS, CDR2 SASEGT. CDR3 size: 14 residues. This CDR3 reads CASSVGGSSYEQYF. Written as DNA, the CDR3 is TGTGCCAGCAGTGTCGGCGGGAGTTCTTACGAGCAGTACTTC.

This clone was counted between two and nine times. This chain uses TRBV18 with TRBJ1-5; TRBD1 agrees at 10 bases. The CDR3 spans 15 residues. V shed 3 bases, J shed 6 bases, and the junction held 5 bases outside the gene matches. CDR1 is KGHSH and CDR2 is LQKENI in the germline V gene. This CDR3 reads CASSPQDRGGQPQHF. The CDR3 DNA is TGTGCCAGCTCACCGCAGGACAGGGGGGGTCAGCCCCAGCATTTT.

The V and J genes are TRBV28 and TRBJ1-2, with TRBD1 as a possible D gene (6 bases). Trimming removed 11 bases at V and 4 bases at J, with 14 bases between. Germline CDR1 is MDHEN and CDR2 is SYDVKM. The CDR3 extends over 12 amino acids. The CDR3 loop is CAHKTGSYGYTF. The DNA of the CDR3 is TGTGCCCACAAAACAGGGTCCTATGGCTACACCTTC.

This clone has just a few counts. The chain couples TRBV30 to TRBJ2-7; TRBD2 agrees at 12 bases. J lost 3 bases, V lost 5 bases, and 2 bases had no gene match. Germline V CDR1 and CDR2: GTSNPN, SVGIG (reference sequence). The CDR3 runs 13 residues. For the CDR3, the DNA is TGTGCCTGGGTGACTAGCGGGAGCTACGAGCAGTACTTC. Its protein is CAWVTSGSYEQYF.